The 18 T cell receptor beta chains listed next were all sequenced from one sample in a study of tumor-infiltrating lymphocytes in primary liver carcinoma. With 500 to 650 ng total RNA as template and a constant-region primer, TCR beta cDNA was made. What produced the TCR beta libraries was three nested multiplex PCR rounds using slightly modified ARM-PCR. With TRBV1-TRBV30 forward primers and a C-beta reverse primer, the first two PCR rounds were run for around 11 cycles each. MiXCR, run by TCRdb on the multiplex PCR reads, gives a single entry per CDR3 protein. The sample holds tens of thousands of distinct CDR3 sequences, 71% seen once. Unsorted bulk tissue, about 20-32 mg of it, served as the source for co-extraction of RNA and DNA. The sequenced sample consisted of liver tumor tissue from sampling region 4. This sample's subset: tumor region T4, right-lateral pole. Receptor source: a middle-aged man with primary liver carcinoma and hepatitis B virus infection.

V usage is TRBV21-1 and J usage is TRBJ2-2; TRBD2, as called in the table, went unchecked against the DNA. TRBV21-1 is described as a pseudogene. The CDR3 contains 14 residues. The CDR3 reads CASTKHGPTGELFF. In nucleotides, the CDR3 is TGCGCCAGCACCAAACATGGCCCGACCGGGGAGCTGTTTTTT.

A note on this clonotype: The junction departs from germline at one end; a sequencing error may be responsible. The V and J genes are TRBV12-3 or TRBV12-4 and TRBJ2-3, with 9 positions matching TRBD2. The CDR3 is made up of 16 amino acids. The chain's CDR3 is CASTDMGASGTDTQNF. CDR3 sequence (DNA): TGTGCAAGCACCGACATGGGGGCTAGCGGGACAGATACGCAGAATTTT.

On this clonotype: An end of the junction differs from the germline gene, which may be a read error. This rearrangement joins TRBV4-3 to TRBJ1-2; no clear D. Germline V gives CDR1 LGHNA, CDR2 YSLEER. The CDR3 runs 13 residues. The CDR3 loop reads CASNQARNYGYTF. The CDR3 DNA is TGCGCCAGCAACCAAGCCAGAAACTATGGCTACACCTTC.

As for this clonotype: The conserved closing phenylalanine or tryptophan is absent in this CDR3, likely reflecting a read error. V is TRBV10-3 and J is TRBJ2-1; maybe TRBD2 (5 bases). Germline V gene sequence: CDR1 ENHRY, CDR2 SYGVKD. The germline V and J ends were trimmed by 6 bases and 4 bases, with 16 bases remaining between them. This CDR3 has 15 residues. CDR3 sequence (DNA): TGTGCCATCAGCCCGACTATCCAATCATACAATGAGCAGTTCCTC. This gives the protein CAISPTIQSYNEQFL.

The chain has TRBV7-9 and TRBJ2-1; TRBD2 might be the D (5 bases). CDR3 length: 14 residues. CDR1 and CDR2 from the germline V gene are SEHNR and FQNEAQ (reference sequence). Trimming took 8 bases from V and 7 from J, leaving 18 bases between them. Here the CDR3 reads CASCGTSGSNEQFF. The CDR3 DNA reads TGTGCCAGCTGCGGTACTAGTGGGAGTAATGAGCAGTTCTTC.

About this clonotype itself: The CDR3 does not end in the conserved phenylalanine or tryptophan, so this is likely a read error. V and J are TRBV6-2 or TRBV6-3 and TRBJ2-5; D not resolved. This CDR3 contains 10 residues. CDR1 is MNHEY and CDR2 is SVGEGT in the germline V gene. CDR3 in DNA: TGTGCCAACAGTGGAGAGACCCAGTACATC. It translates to CANSGETQYI.

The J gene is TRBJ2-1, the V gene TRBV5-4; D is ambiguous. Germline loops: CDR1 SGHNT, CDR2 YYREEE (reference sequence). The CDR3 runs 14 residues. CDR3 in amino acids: CTISLVGQYNEQFF. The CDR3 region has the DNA TGTACCATCAGCTTGGTAGGGCAGTACAATGAGCAGTTCTTC.

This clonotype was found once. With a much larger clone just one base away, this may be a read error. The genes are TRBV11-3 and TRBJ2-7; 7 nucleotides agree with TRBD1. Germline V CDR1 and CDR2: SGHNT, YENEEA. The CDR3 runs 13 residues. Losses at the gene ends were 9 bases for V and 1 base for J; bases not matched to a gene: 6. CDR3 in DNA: TGTGCCAGAAACGTGGGACAGTCCTACGAGCAGTACTTC. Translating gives CARNVGQSYEQYF.

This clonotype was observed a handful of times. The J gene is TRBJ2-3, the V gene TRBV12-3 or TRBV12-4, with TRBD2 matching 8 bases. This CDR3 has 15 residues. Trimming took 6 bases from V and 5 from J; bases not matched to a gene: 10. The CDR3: CASRPPLAAVDTQYF. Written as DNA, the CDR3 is TGTGCCAGCAGACCCCCACTAGCGGCAGTAGATACGCAGTATTTT.

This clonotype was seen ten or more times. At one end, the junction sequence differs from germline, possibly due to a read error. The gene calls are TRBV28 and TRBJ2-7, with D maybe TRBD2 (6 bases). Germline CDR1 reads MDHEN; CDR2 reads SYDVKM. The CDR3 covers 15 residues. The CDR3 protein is CASRISGLPSHEQYF. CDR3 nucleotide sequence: TGTGCCAGCAGGATCTCGGGACTGCCCTCCCACGAGCAGTACTTC. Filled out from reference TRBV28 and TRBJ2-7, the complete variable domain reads DVKVTQSSRYLVKRTGEKVFLECVQDMDHENMFWYRQDPGLGLRLIYFSYDVKMKEKGDIPEGYSVSREKKERFSLILESASTNQTSMYLCASRISGLPSHEQYFGPGTRLTVT.

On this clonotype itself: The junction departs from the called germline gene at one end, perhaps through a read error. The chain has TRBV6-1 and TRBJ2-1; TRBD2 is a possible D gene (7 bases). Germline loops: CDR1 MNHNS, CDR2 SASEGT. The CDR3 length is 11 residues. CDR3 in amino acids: CASSEVGGALF. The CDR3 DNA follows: TGTGCCAGCAGTGAGGTGGGGGGGGCGCTCTTC.

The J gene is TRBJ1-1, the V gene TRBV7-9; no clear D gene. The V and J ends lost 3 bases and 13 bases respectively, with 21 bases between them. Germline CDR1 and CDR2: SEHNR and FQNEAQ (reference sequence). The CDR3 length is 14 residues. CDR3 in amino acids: CASSFAVVNTQVFF. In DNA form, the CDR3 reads TGTGCCAGCAGCTTCGCAGTAGTGAACACTCAAGTTTTCTTT.

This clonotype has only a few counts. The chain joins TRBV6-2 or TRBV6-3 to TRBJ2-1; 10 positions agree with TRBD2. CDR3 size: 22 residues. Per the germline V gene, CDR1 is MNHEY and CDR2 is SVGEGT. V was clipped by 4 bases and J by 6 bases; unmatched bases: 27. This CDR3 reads CASSFLIEAWVLAGERVNEQFF. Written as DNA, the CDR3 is TGTGCCAGCAGTTTCCTGATTGAGGCGTGGGTTCTAGCGGGAGAAAGGGTCAATGAGCAGTTCTTC.

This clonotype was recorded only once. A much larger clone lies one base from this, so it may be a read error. The CDR3 region is CASSHWVGGKAFF. CDR3 in DNA: TGTGCCAGCAGCCACTGGGTCGGGGGGAAGGCTTTCTTT. This chain connects TRBV7-9 to TRBJ1-1, with D tentatively TRBD1 (5 bases). V shed 5 bases and J shed 11 bases, with 18 bases lying between them. This CDR3 contains 13 residues. The V gene's germline CDR1 is SEHNR and CDR2 FQNEAQ (reference sequence).

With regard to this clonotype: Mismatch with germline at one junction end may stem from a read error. In DNA, the CDR3 is TGCGCTAGCAGGGCGGAGGGGGGCACAGATACGCAGTATTTT. Amino acids: CASRAEGGTDTQYF. The chain recombines TRBV5-1 with TRBJ2-3, with D tentatively TRBD1 or TRBD2 (6 bases each). From germline, CDR1 is SGHRS and CDR2 YFSETQ. This CDR3 has 14 residues. The variable domain in full, with the rest retrieved from reference TRBV5-1 and TRBJ2-3, is KAGVTQTPRYLIKTRGQQVTLSCSPISGHRSVSWYQQTPGQGLQFLFEYFSETQRNKGNFPGRFSGRQFSNSRSEMNVSTLELGDSALYLCASRAEGGTDTQYFGPGTRLTVL.

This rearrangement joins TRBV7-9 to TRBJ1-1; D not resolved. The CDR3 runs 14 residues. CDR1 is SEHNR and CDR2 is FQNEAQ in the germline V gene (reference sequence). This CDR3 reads CDNSFAVVNTEAFF. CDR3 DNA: TGTGACAACAGCTTCGCAGTAGTGAACACTGAAGCTTTCTTT.

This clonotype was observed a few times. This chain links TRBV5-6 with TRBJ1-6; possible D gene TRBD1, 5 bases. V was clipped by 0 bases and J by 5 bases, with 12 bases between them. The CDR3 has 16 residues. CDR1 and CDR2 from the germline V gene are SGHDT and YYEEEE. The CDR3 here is CASSLEQGLNNSPLHF. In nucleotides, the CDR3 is TGTGCCAGCAGCTTGGAGCAGGGATTGAATAATTCACCCCTCCACTTT.

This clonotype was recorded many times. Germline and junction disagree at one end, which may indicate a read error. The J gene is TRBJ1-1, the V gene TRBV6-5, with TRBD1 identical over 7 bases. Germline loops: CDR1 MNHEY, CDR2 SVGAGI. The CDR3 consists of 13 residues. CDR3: CASTQTLQGRALF. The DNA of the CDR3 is TGTGCCAGCACCCAGACCCTACAGGGGAGGGCTCTCTTT.